One and the same sample provided the 17 T cell receptor beta chains below, sequenced in a study of blood T cell repertoires in COVID-19. Assay: immunoSEQ multiplex PCR; the TCRdb copy retains only in-frame clones and omits some. The table lists over 45,000 clones, approximately 80% of them singletons. Specimen: peripheral blood. Receptor source: a man between 65 and 85 years old with acute or convalescent COVID-19.

The chain joins TRBV6-5 to TRBJ1-5; a weak D match, TRBD1 (5 bases). Trimming took 7 bases from V and 10 from J, leaving 14 bases between them. Germline CDR1 MNHEY, CDR2 SVGAGI. The CDR3 spans 12 residues. The CDR3 here is CASTTEAGPQHF. CDR3 bases: TGTGCCAGCACGACAGAGGCCGGACCCCAGCATTTT.

This chain links TRBV6-4 with TRBJ1-6; the match to TRBD1 covers 7 bases. After removal of 3 bases from V and 5 bases from J, the junction contained 10 bases not matched to a gene. Germline loops: CDR1 MRHNA, CDR2 SNTAGT. The CDR3 extends over 17 amino acids. CDR3 nucleotides: TGTGCCAGCAGTGAGTTCATAAGGGACAGAGATAATTCACCCCTCCACTTT. It encodes CASSEFIRDRDNSPLHF.

V usage is TRBV19 and J usage is TRBJ1-2, with 8 nucleotides matching TRBD1. After removal of 6 bases from V and 5 bases from J, the junction contained 11 bases not matched to a gene. The length of the CDR3 is 15 residues. CDR1 is LNHDA, CDR2 SQIVND, per germline (reference sequence). CDR3 sequence (DNA): TGTGCCAGTAGCCCTCTTCAGGGGGCGCAGTATGGCTACACCTTC. It codes for CASSPLQGAQYGYTF. Based on the CDR3 plus reference TRBV19 and TRBJ1-2, the full variable domain is DGGITQSPKYLFRKEGQNVTLSCEQNLNHDAMYWYRQDPGQGLRLIYYSQIVNDFQKGDIAEGYSVSREKKESFPLTVTSAQKNPTAFYLCASSPLQGAQYGYTFGSGTRLTVV.

CDR3 DNA: TGTGCCAGCAGCCTGGACAGGGGGCTATCCTACACCTTC. It translates to CASSLDRGLSYTF. This rearrangement joins TRBV5-6 to TRBJ1-2; 11 nucleotides agree with TRBD1. The CDR3 runs to 13 residues. Germline loops: CDR1 SGHDT, CDR2 YYEEEE. V gave up 4 bases and J gave up 10 bases; unmatched junction bases: 6.

This clone occurred once. The chain links TRBV6-5 to TRBJ1-5; D gene unclear. V shed 8 bases and J shed 4 bases, with 9 bases lying between them. Germline V gene sequence: CDR1 MNHEY, CDR2 SVGAGI. The CDR3 is 12 amino acids. The CDR3 loop reads CASGQPNQPQHF. The CDR3 coding sequence is TGTGCCAGCGGGCAGCCTAATCAGCCCCAGCATTTT.

The V and J genes are TRBV7-6 and TRBJ1-3; D is undetermined. CDR3 size: 12 residues. CDR1 and CDR2 from the germline V gene are SGHVS and FNYEAQ. Trimming removed 1 base at V and 8 bases at J, with 6 bases between. The CDR3 spells CASSLDSDTIYF. In DNA, the CDR3 is TGTGCCAGCAGCTTAGATTCGGACACCATATATTTT. The full variable domain, completed using reference TRBV7-6 and TRBJ1-3, is GAGVSQSPRYKVTKRGQDVALRCDPISGHVSLYWYRQALGQGPEFLTYFNYEAQQDKSGLPNDRFSAERPEGSISTLTIQRTEQRDSAMYRCASSLDSDTIYFGEGSWLTVV.

This sequence joins TRBV30 and TRBJ1-2; D unresolved. The V gene lost 0 bases and the J gene lost 4 bases, with 15 bases spanning the gap. The CDR3 is 15 residues long. Germline CDR1 and CDR2: GTSNPN and SVGIG (reference sequence). The CDR3 is CAWSVEGSGPYGYTF. The CDR3 coding sequence is TGTGCCTGGAGTGTGGAGGGCTCCGGCCCCTATGGCTACACCTTC.

The chain uses TRBV9 and TRBJ2-2, with D possibly being TRBD2 (5 bases). Between the trimmed V and J ends, which lost 4 bases and 1 base, there was a span of 8 bases. This CDR3 is built from 14 residues. Looked up from germline, CDR1 is SGDLS and CDR2 is YYNGEE. In nucleotides, the CDR3 is TGTGCCAGCAGCCCTACTAGGAACACCGGGGAGCTGTTTTTT. This gives the protein CASSPTRNTGELFF.

V gene TRBV6-1 combines with J gene TRBJ1-1, with TRBD1 matching over 9 bases. The germline V gene encodes CDR1 MNHNS and CDR2 SASEGT. The CDR3 totals 14 residues. V gave up 5 bases and J gave up 3 bases; unmatched junction bases: 4. The chain's CDR3 is CASSLRDRDTEAFF. CDR3 nucleotides: TGTGCCAGCAGTCTCAGGGACAGGGACACTGAAGCTTTCTTT.

The genes are TRBV4-1 and TRBJ1-1, with TRBD1 matching 9 bases. CDR1 is MGHRA, CDR2 YSYEKL, per germline. V lost 0 bases to trimming and J lost 8 bases; unmatched junction nucleotides: 13. The CDR3 is made up of 17 amino acids. The CDR3 bases are TGCGCCAGCAGCCAAGATCTTGGGACAGGGCTTTCGGGCGAAGCTTTCTTT. As protein: CASSQDLGTGLSGEAFF.

The chain couples TRBV2 to TRBJ2-5, with D perhaps matching TRBD1 (5 bases). The V end was cut by 7 bases, the J end by 4 bases, with 16 bases between. CDR1 is SNHLY, CDR2 FYNNEI, per germline. This CDR3 has 14 amino acids. The CDR3 DNA reads TGTGCCAGCACCCCAAGGGGTACTTTAGAGACCCAGTACTTC. Translated: CASTPRGTLETQYF.

The chain carries TRBV19 and TRBJ1-2; 8 bases match TRBD1. Germline CDR1 reads LNHDA; CDR2 reads SQIVND (reference sequence). The length of the CDR3 is 12 residues. The trim removed 6 bases at V and 7 bases at J, leaving 4 bases unmatched. The CDR3 loop is CASRTGDSGYTF. CDR3 DNA: TGTGCCAGTAGGACAGGGGATTCTGGCTACACCTTC.

The CDR3 region has the DNA TGTGCCAGCAGTTACGGGCGAAACCACAATGAGCAGTTCTTC. It translates to CASSYGRNHNEQFF. The chain is built from TRBV6-5 and TRBJ2-1; no definite D call. The CDR3 contains 14 residues. Germline V gives CDR1 MNHEY, CDR2 SVGAGI. V was shortened by 2 bases and J by 5 bases, with 10 bases between the two germline ends.

The chain employs TRBV7-9 and TRBJ1-1; 8 bases are a match to TRBD1. Germline CDR1 is SEHNR and CDR2 is FQNEAQ (reference sequence). The CDR3 consists of 14 residues. J was trimmed by 5 bases and V by 5 bases; bases with no gene match: 7. This CDR3 reads CASSGGQGGTEAFF. DNA for the CDR3: TGTGCCAGCAGCGGTGGACAGGGAGGGACTGAAGCTTTCTTT.

The chain is built from TRBV19 and TRBJ1-2; 7 bases fit TRBD1. Germline CDR1 and CDR2: LNHDA and SQIVND (reference sequence). This CDR3 comprises 15 residues. V lost 7 bases, J lost 2 bases, and 10 bases stayed unmatched. CDR3 in DNA: TGTGCCAGTATTGCCCAGAGGGGGCAGAACTATGGCTACACCTTC. Translating it yields CASIAQRGQNYGYTF.

This clone showed up just once. The chain carries TRBV6-2 or TRBV6-3 and TRBJ2-2; 9 bases map to TRBD2. CDR1 is MNHEY and CDR2 is SVGEGT in the germline V gene. V trimming: 4 bases; J trimming: 6 bases; junction bases outside the gene matches: 15. The length of the CDR3 is 18 residues. The CDR3 region is CASSSTRVRGRAAGELFF. CDR3 nucleotides: TGTGCCAGCAGTTCCACTCGGGTTCGCGGGAGGGCGGCCGGGGAGCTGTTTTTT.

The chain employs TRBV29-1 and TRBJ2-5, with D tentatively TRBD2 (5 bases). There are 13 residues in the CDR3. Germline CDR1 reads SQVTM; CDR2 reads ANQGSEA. Trimming stripped 7 bases from V and 5 bases from J, with 17 bases between. CDR3 loop: CSEKRTGMETQYF. CDR3 in DNA: TGCAGCGAGAAAAGGACGGGGATGGAGACCCAGTACTTC.